The clone carrying this TCR beta chain occurred many times. Antigen specificity is unknown. CDR1 LGHNA and CDR2 YNFKEQ come from the germline V gene. The V end was cut by 4 bases, the J end by 6 bases, with 10 bases between. The CDR3 has 13 residues. This sample's time point: patch test 3, about 24 weeks after DPC sensitization. Treatment in this sample: therapeutic diphenylcyclopropenone sensitization with weekly scalp DPC. This sample is part of a study of human T cells and chemical hapten exposure. Whole-study context: 2% DPC was applied to around 2 cm by around 2 cm of upper inner arm skin for sensitization. The patients, most of them female, presented with alopecia areata, totalis or universalis. Study observations and caveats: Sensitization with DPC brought no change to TCRs above 1 in 1000 in frequency.

Original data processing: The median was approximately 89,000 TCRs per sample, ranging about 20,000 to 690,600. TCRdb passed the RACE reads through MiXCR, listing each CDR3 protein once. In this record, the V and J calls reflect TCRdb's handling and not the investigators' own analysis. The sample holds over 75,000 distinct CDR3 sequences; approximately 11% are singletons and the top ten take roughly 1%. The specimen comprised whole blood, sampled in connection with sensitization to the hapten diphenylcyclopropenone (DPC). V usage is TRBV4-2 and J usage is TRBJ2-4; D is undetermined. The receptor was derived from a woman aged 30 to 39 with alopecia areata. Some clones in this sample may be carry-over from other donors' samples. CDR3 residues: CASSPDGSNIQYF. CDR3 sequence (DNA): TGTGCCAGCAGCCCGGACGGTTCAAACATTCAGTACTTC.